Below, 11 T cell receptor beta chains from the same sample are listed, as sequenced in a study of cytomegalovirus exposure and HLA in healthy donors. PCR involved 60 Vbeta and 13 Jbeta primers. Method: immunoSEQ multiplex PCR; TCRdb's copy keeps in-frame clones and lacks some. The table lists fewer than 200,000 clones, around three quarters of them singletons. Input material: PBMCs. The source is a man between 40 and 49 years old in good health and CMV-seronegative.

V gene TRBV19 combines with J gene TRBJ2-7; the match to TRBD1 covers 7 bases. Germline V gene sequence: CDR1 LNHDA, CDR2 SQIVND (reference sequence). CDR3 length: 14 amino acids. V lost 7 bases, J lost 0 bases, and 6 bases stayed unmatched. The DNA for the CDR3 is TGTGCCAGTAAGCCGGCAGGGGGCTCCTACGAGCAGTACTTC. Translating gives CASKPAGGSYEQYF.

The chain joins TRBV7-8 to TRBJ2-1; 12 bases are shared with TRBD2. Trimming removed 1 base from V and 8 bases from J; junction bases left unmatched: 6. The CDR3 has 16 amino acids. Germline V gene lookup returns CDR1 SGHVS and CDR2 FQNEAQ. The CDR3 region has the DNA TGTGCCAGCAGCTTAGTAGGACTAGCGGGATCGGATGAGCAGTTCTTC. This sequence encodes CASSLVGLAGSDEQFF.

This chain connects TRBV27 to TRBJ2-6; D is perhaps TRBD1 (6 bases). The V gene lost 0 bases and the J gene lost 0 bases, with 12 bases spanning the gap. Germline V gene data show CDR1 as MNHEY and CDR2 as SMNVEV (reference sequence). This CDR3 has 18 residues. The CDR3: CASSLSPRGISGANVLTF. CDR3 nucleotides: TGTGCCAGCAGTTTATCCCCCAGGGGAATCTCTGGGGCCAACGTCCTGACTTTC.

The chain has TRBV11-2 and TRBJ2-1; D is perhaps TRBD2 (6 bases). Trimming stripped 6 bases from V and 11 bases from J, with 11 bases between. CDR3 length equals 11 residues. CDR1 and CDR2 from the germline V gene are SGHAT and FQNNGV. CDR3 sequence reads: CASRVAEKQFF. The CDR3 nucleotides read TGTGCCAGCAGGGTAGCGGAGAAGCAGTTCTTC.

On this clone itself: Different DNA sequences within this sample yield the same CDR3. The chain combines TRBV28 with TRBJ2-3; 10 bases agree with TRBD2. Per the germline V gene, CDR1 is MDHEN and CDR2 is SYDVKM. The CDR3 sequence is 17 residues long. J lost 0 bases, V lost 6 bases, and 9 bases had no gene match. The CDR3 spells CASSLGLAEGSTDTQYF. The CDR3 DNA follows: TGTGCCAGCAGCCTTGGACTAGCGGAAGGTAGCACAGATACGCAGTATTTT.

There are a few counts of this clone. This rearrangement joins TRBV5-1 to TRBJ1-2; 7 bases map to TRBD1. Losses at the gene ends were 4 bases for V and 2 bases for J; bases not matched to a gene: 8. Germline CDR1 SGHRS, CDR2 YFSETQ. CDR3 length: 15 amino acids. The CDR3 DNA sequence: TGCGCCAGCAGCGCATACAGGGGCTCCAACTATGGCTACACCTTC. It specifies CASSAYRGSNYGYTF.

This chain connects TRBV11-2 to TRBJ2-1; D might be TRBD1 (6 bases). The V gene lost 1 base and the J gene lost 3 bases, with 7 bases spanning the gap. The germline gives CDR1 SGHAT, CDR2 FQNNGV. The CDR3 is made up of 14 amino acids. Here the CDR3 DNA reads TGTGCCAGCAGCTTAGGGACAGACTACAATGAGCAGTTCTTC. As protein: CASSLGTDYNEQFF. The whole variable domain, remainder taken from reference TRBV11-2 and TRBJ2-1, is EAGVAQSPRYKIIEKRQSVAFWCNPISGHATLYWYQQILGQGPKLLIQFQNNGVVDDSQLPKDRFSAERLKGVDSTLKIQPAKLEDSAVYLCASSLGTDYNEQFFGPGTRLTVL.

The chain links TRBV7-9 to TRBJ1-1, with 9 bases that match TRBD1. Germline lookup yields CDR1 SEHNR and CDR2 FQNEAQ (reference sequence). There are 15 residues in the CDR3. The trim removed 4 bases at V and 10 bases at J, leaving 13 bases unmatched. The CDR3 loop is CASSWGAQGARAAFF. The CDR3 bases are TGTGCCAGCAGCTGGGGGGCACAGGGGGCGCGAGCAGCTTTCTTT.

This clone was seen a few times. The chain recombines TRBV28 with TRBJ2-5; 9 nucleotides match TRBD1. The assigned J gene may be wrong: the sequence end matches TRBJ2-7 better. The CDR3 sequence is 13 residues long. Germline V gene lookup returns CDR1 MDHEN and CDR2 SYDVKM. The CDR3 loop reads CASSWGQGYEQYF. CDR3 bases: TGTGCCAGCAGCTGGGGACAGGGCTACGAGCAGTACTTC.

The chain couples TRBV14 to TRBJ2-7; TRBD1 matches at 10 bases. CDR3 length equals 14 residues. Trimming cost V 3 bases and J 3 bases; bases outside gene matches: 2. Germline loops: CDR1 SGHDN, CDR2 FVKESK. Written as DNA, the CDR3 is TGTGCCAGCAGCCAGTGGACAGGGGGCTACGAGCAGTACTTC. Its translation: CASSQWTGGYEQYF.

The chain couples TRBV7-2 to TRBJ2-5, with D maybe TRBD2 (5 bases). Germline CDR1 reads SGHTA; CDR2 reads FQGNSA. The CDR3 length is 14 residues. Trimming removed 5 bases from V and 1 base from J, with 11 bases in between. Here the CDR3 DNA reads TGTGCCAGCAGCCCTAGGAGGCCCCAAGAGACCCAGTACTTC. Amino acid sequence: CASSPRRPQETQYF.